This T cell receptor (beta chain) appears in the sequencing data of a study of CD8 T cells in Susac syndrome. Overall study: When blood was drawn, patients with Susac syndrome were on intravenous immunoglobulin alone, on corticosteroids, or therapy-naive.

A quantity of roughly 0.5 to 1 ug RNA underwent reverse transcription using random hexamers. A single record per CDR3 protein comes from TCRdb applying MiXCR to the immunoSEQ multiplex PCR reads. Seen here are 130,000 or so distinct CDR3 sequences, roughly 94% observed once, and the top ten hold roughly 0.29%. The CDR3 length is 16 residues. Germline V lookup: CDR1 SGHAT, CDR2 FQNNGV. After removal of 5 bases from V and 4 bases from J, the junction contained 11 bases not matched to a gene. The recently defined diagnostic criteria for definite or probable disease were met by the Susac syndrome patients. TEMRA cells were FACS-enriched, with CD8+ and CD4+ T cells isolated negatively.

V usage is TRBV11-2 and J usage is TRBJ1-1; 9 nucleotides align to TRBD1. The sequenced sample consisted of CD8+ T cells from PBMCs. This TCR was sampled from a human donor with Susac syndrome. CDR3 loop: CASSLTGGSSGTEAFF. For the CDR3, the DNA is TGTGCCAGCAGCCTCACAGGGGGCTCCTCGGGCACTGAAGCTTTCTTT.